Described below is a single T cell receptor (beta chain) sequence and its context. Its antigen is undetermined. The sample comes from a study of blood T cells in healthy people across ages. Study-wide points: Nothing was known about donor CMV status, and this possibly confounded expanded clonotype changes. Significant beta diversity loss was already apparent by age approximately 42, declining roughly linearly.

Alongside a J-beta primer mix, a sample-barcoded 5' primer served in a second PCR lasting about 7 to 12 cycles. The template-switch adaptor, which had 12 random nucleotides, put a tag on each cDNA molecule. Individual samples furnished no less than 2.5 million CDR3-containing paired-end reads apiece. Using its own MiXCR run on the 5' RACE reads, TCRdb lists one record per CDR3 protein. Among 800,000 or so distinct CDR3 sequences, around half were seen once, and the ten largest hold about a sixth. The length of the CDR3 is 14 residues. The V gene's germline CDR1 is MNHNS and CDR2 SASEGT. V dropped 6 bases and J dropped 7 bases, with 15 bases sitting between them.

This receptor was obtained from a man at least 80 years old in good health. The chain combines TRBV6-1 with TRBJ2-2; weak D call: TRBD2 (5 bases). The sequenced sample consisted of blood. The CDR3 sequence is CASSVGPAGGELFF. The CDR3 nucleotides are TGTGCCAGCAGCGTCGGACCCGCGGGCGGGGAGCTGTTTTTT.